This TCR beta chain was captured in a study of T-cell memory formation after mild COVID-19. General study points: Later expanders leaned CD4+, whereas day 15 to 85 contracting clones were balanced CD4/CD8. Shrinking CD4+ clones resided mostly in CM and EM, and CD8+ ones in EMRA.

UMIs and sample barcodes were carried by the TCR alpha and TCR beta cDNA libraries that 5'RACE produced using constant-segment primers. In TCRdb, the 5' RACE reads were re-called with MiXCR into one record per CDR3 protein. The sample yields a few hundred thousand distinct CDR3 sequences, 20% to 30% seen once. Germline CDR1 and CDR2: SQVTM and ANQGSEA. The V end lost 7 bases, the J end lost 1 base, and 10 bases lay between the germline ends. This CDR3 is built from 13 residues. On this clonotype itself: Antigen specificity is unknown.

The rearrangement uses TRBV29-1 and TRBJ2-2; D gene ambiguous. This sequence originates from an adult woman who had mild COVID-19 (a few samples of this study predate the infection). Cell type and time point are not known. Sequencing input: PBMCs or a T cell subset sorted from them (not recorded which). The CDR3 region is CSANAVNTGELFF. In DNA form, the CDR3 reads TGCAGCGCTAACGCCGTGAACACCGGGGAGCTGTTTTTT.